This T cell receptor beta chain was profiled in a study of T-cell reconstitution after alpha-beta-depleted transplantation in children. Trimming took off 0 bases at V and 5 bases at J, with 12 bases between the two ends. This CDR3 has 15 residues. CDR1 and CDR2 from the germline V gene are KGHDR and SFDVKD. Preparation of the TCRbeta library was carried out with unique molecular identifiers. TCRdb itself ran the PCR reads through MiXCR, one entry per CDR3 protein. The table has almost 400,000 distinct CDR3 sequences, about a fifth seen once. V gene TRBV24-1 combines with J gene TRBJ2-5; possibly TRBD2 for D (5 bases). The TCR was taken from a human donor who donated a stem cell graft to a child with acute myeloid leukemia. The sequencing used PBMCs from the stem cell graft donor, collected from the stem cell graft. CDR3 sequence: CATSDLRGRGETQYF. In nucleotides, the CDR3 is TGTGCCACCAGTGATTTGCGAGGGCGTGGGGAGACCCAGTACTTC.